The clone carrying this T cell receptor (beta chain) is a singleton in its sample. The germline CDR1 and CDR2 sequences are SGHVS and FNYEAQ. V shed 2 bases and J shed 5 bases, with 6 bases lying between them. The length of the CDR3 is 12 residues. Clones were sequenced by immunoSEQ multiplex PCR, and TCRdb holds only the in-frame ones, with some missing. The data contain 20,000 or so clones, 82% of them singletons. Buffy coats from healthy blood donors served as controls. This entry is derived from a study of STAT5B mutations in CD4+ large granular lymphocyte leukemia. Study-wide context: The CDR3 'QG' motif was associated with a particular HLA allele among healthy donors.

Specimen: CD4+ T cells from blood buffy coats. The source is a human donor in good health. The J gene is TRBJ2-5, the V gene TRBV7-6; D call uncertain. CDR3 nucleotides: TGTGCCAGCAGCTTAAGTATGGAGACCCAGTACTTC. Its translation is CASSLSMETQYF.